Listed here are 9 T cell receptor beta chains from one sample, sequenced in a study of CD8+ T cells in alopecia areata. cDNA serving as the sequencing template came from extracted, reverse transcribed RNA. Profiling relied on immunoSEQ multiplex PCR, and the TCRdb table lists in-frame clones only, not all of them. The repertoire holds hundreds of thousands of clones, with 67% as singletons. This material consisted of CD4+ T cells sorted from blood, taken at week 0. These receptors all come from a human donor with alopecia areata.

V usage is TRBV7-3 and J usage is TRBJ2-3; 7 nucleotides agree with TRBD2. CDR1 is SGHTA, CDR2 FQGTGA, per germline. The J segment lost 2 bases and the V segment lost 5 bases, leaving 4 bases of the junction unmatched. The CDR3 runs 14 residues. CDR3 sequence: CASSQGLDTDTQYF. The CDR3, as DNA: TGTGCCAGCAGCCAAGGACTAGACACAGATACGCAGTATTTT. Looking up the rest from reference TRBV7-3 and TRBJ2-3 gives the full variable domain: GAGVSQTPSNKVTEKGKYVELRCDPISGHTALYWYRQSLGQGPEFLIYFQGTGAADDSGLPNDRFFAVRPEGSVSTLKIQRTERGDSAVYLCASSQGLDTDTQYFGPGTRLTVL.

The V gene is TRBV29-1, the J gene TRBJ2-5, with 9 bases fitting TRBD1. This CDR3 comprises 13 residues. The germline V gene has CDR1 SQVTM and CDR2 ANQGSEA. Unmatched junction bases numbered 6, after V lost 6 bases and J lost 4 bases. The CDR3 protein is CSVGTGPRETQYF. Here the CDR3 DNA reads TGCAGCGTAGGGACAGGGCCTAGAGAGACCCAGTACTTC.

The V gene is TRBV13, the J gene TRBJ2-3; no reliable D call. Germline lookup yields CDR1 PRHDT and CDR2 FYEKMQ (reference sequence). The CDR3 sequence is 13 residues long. Trimming removed 5 bases at V and 6 bases at J, with 12 bases between. DNA for the CDR3: TGTGCCAGCAGCCCTCGAGGAGCGGATACGCAGTATTTT. Its protein product is CASSPRGADTQYF. Combining the CDR3 with reference TRBV13 and TRBJ2-3 gives the whole variable domain AAGVIQSPRHLIKEKRETATLKCYPIPRHDTVYWYQQGPGQDPQFLISFYEKMQSDKGSIPDRFSAQQFSDYHSELNMSSLELGDSALYFCASSPRGADTQYFGPGTRLTVL.

The rearrangement links TRBV5-1 to TRBJ1-6, with unresolved D. Germline-derived CDR1 and CDR2 are SGHRS and YFSETQ. V lost 3 bases, J lost 7 bases, and 8 bases lay in between. There are 13 residues in the CDR3. This chain's CDR3 is CASSSDQNSPLHF. The CDR3 DNA follows: TGCGCCAGCAGCTCGGATCAAAATTCACCCCTCCACTTT. The full variable domain, completed using reference TRBV5-1 and TRBJ1-6, is KAGVTQTPRYLIKTRGQQVTLSCSPISGHRSVSWYQQTPGQGLQFLFEYFSETQRNKGNFPGRFSGRQFSNSRSEMNVSTLELGDSALYLCASSSDQNSPLHFGNGTRLTVT.

This chain joins TRBV6-5 and TRBJ1-6; D unresolved. V lost 0 bases and J lost 7, with 10 bases in between. The length of the CDR3 is 15 residues. Germline V lookup: CDR1 MNHEY, CDR2 SVGAGI. The CDR3 is CASSYSTNPNSPLHF. Here the CDR3 DNA reads TGTGCCAGCAGTTACTCAACGAACCCAAATTCACCCCTCCACTTT.

The sample holds many counts of this clone. This chain joins TRBV7-8 and TRBJ2-1; tentative D call: TRBD2 (5 bases). The CDR3 spans 14 residues. The V and J ends lost 5 bases and 7 bases respectively, with 15 bases between them. Germline-derived CDR1 and CDR2 are SGHVS and FQNEAQ. The chain's CDR3 is CASSLKRLGNEQFF. The CDR3 DNA follows: TGTGCCAGCAGCCTGAAGCGGCTGGGGAATGAGCAGTTCTTC.

Only a few counts were recorded for this clone. The J gene is TRBJ1-2, the V gene TRBV7-2, with TRBD1 as a possible D gene (6 bases). V lost 3 bases to trimming and J lost 4 bases, with 15 bases between them. CDR1 and CDR2 (germline): SGHTA, FQGNSA. This CDR3 is built from 15 residues. In DNA form, the CDR3 reads TGTGCCAGCAGCTTCTCCGGGACACTGGCCTATGGCTACACCTTC. It codes for CASSFSGTLAYGYTF.

The rearrangement links TRBV10-3 to TRBJ1-5, with TRBD1 as a possible D gene (5 bases). Between the trimmed V and J ends, which lost 2 bases and 6 bases, there was a span of 14 bases. The CDR3 runs 15 residues. Germline V gene data show CDR1 as ENHRY and CDR2 as SYGVKD. The CDR3 nucleotides are TGTGCCATCAGTGAGCGGGGCTCTACTGGTCAGCCCCAGCATTTT. Translating it yields CAISERGSTGQPQHF.

This clone was seen more than once but under ten times. This chain links TRBV29-1 with TRBJ2-1, with D unresolved. V lost 2 bases and J 0 bases, leaving 14 bases between the germline ends. CDR1 and CDR2 (germline): SQVTM, ANQGSEA. The CDR3 length is 16 residues. This CDR3 is CSVEYPASSSYNEQFF. In nucleotides, the CDR3 is TGCAGCGTTGAATATCCGGCCTCAAGCTCCTACAATGAGCAGTTCTTC.